This is a list of T cell receptor beta chains from one sample in a study of blood T cell repertoires in COVID-19. Profiling relied on immunoSEQ multiplex PCR, and the TCRdb table lists in-frame clones only, not all of them. The sample lists about 290,000 clones, just under 85% occurring once. Sequenced material: peripheral blood. All receptors come from a woman between 45 and 65 years old with active or convalescent COVID-19. CDR3s include the opening cysteine and the closing phenylalanine or tryptophan. Some rows mark clone size as missing; the rest say once, few, many or name a class of expanded clone.

TRBJ2-3,once,TRBV27,16,CASRRGTRGPTDTQYF
TRBJ1-4,.,TRBV7-2,14,CASSLDRAIEKLFF
TRBJ1-6,.,TRBV11-2,14,CASSRDRVNSPLHF
TRBJ2-3,.,TRBV30,15,CAWSPLAGAGDTQYF
TRBJ2-1,.,TRBV7-3,14,CASSFRGRYNEQFF
TRBJ1-3,.,TRBV5-6,17,CASSLGDRGRTGNTIYF
TRBJ2-7,.,TRBV6-2/TRBV6-3,18,CASSYVKREGRSSYEQYF
TRBJ1-2,.,TRBV3-1/TRBV3-2,13,CASSQERTTGYTF
TRBJ1-5,once,TRBV6-1,19,CASSEKPGQGAFLFQPQHF
TRBJ1-2,.,TRBV28,19,CASSLLGGDRVGSDYGYTF
TRBJ1-4,.,TRBV20-1,11,CSARSREKLFF
TRBJ2-5,.,TRBV3-1/TRBV3-2,15,CASSPGQGAWETQYF
TRBJ2-5,.,TRBV6-1,15,CASSEGTGLGETQYF
TRBJ2-3,.,TRBV7-6,17,CASSLGPGGLGSDTQYF
TRBJ1-4,few,TRBV19,15,CASSSAGTGNEKLFF
TRBJ2-3,once,TRBV6-6,16,CASSYLTSGSADTQYF
TRBJ2-7,.,TRBV28,14,CASRKQGSSYEQYF
TRBJ1-6,.,TRBV19,14,CASRGARLNSPLHF
TRBJ2-3,.,TRBV18,15,CASSPKASGTDTQYF
TRBJ2-1,.,TRBV6-2/TRBV6-3,20,CASGRGTSGTPSWAYNEQFF